This TCR beta chain originates from a study of regulatory and conventional T cells in RAG deficiency. Notes on the study in general: Omenn patients showed >80% Treg-Tconv overlap and shorter CDR3 lengths. Compared with controls, unique Treg TCR beta sequences dropped around 90-fold in Omenn syndrome and CID/AS.

TCRdb's table, derived via immunoSEQ multiplex PCR, lists solely in-frame clones and lacks some. Of tens of thousands of clones listed, over 80% are singletons. About this clone itself: Its antigen is currently unknown.

The length of the CDR3 is 17 residues. Trimming took off 2 bases at V and 5 bases at J, with 18 bases between the two ends. The sorted regulatory T cells were CD4+, CD25-high and CD127-low, with genomic DNA sequenced. This sample was shared with a second study, whose subject was regulatory T cells. As that report states: The PCR used 52 TRBV and 13 TRBJ primers.

Sequencing was done on a sample of Tregs sorted from blood. The chain recombines TRBV23-1 with TRBJ1-4, with D perhaps TRBD1 (6 bases). TRBV23-1 is flagged as an ORF with uncertain function. The source is a human donor in good health. This chain's CDR3 is CASSQTEGGGPNEKLFF. CDR3 bases: TGCGCCAGCAGTCAAACGGAGGGGGGAGGGCCGAATGAAAAACTGTTTTTT.